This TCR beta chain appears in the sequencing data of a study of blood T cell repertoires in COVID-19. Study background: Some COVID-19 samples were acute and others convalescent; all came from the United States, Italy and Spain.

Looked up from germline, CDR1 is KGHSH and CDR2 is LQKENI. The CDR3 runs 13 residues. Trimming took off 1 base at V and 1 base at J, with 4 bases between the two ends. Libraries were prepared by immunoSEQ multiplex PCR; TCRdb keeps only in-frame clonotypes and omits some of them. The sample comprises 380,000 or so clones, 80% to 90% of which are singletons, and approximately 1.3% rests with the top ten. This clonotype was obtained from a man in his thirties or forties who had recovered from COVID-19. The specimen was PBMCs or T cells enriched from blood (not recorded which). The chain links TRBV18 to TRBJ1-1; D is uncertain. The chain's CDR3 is CASSPRKNTEAFF. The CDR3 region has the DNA TGTGCCAGCTCACCACGTAAGAACACTGAAGCTTTCTTT.